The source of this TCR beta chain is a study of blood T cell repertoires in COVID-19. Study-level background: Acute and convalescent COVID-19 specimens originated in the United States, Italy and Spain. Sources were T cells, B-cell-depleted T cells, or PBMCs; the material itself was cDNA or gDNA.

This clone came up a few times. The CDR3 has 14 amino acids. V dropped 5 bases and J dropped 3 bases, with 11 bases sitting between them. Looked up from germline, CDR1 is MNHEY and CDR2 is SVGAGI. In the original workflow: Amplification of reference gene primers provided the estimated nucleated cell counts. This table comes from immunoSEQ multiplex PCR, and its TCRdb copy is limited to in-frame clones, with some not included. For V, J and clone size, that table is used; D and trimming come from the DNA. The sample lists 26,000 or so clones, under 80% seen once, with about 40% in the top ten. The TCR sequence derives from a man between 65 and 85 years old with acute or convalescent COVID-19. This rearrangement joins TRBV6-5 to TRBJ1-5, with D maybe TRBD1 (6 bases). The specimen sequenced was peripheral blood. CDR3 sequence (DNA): TGTGCCAGCAGTAAGACAGGTTTCAATCAGCCCCAGCATTTT. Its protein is CASSKTGFNQPQHF.